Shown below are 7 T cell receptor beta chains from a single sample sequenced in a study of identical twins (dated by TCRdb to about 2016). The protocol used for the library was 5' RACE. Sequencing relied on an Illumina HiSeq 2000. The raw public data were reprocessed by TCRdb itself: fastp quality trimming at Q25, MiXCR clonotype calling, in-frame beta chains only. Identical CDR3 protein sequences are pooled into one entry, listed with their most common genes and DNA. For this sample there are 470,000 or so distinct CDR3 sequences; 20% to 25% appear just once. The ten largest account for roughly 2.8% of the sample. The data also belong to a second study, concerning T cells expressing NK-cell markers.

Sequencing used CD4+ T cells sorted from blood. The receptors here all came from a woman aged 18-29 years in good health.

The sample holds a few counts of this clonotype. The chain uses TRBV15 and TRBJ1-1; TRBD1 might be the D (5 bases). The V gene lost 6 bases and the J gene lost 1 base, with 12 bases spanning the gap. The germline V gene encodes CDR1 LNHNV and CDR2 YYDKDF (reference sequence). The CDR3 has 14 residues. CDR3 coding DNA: TGTGCCACCAGGAGGGGTTTGGGGAACACTGAAGCTTTCTTT. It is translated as CATRRGLGNTEAFF.

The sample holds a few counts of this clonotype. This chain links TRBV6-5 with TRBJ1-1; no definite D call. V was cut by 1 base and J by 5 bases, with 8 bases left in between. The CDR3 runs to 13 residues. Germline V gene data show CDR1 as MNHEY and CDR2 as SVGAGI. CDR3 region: CASSYWGSTEAFF. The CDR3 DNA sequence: TGTGCCAGCAGTTACTGGGGTAGTACTGAAGCTTTCTTT.

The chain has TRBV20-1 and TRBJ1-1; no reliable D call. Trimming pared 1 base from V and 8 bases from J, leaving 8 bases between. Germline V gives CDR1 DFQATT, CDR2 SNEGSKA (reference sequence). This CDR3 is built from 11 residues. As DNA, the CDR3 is TGCAGTGCTAGAGCATGGTTCGAAGCTTTCTTT. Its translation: CSARAWFEAFF.

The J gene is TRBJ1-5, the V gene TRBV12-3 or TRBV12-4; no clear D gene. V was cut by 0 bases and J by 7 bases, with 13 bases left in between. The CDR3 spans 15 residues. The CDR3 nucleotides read TGTGCCAGCAGTTTAGCGCTAACGTGGCAGCAGCCCCAGCATTTT. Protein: CASSLALTWQQPQHF.

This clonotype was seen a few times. CDR3 protein: CSAPLVAGGETQYF. In DNA, the CDR3 is TGCAGTGCTCCTCTAGTAGCGGGGGGGGAGACCCAGTACTTC. The rearrangement joins TRBV20-1 to TRBJ2-5; 11 bases map to TRBD2. The V and J ends lost 5 bases and 5 bases, in that order; junction bases with no gene match: 7. From germline, CDR1 is DFQATT and CDR2 SNEGSKA (reference sequence). The CDR3 consists of 14 residues.

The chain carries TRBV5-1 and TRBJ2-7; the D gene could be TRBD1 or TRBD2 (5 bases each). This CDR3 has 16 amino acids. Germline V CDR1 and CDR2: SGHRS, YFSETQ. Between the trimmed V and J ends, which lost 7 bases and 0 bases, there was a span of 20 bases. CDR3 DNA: TGCGCCAGCGGACCCAGACGGGACCAGAGCTCCTACGAGCAGTACTTC. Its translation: CASGPRRDQSSYEQYF.

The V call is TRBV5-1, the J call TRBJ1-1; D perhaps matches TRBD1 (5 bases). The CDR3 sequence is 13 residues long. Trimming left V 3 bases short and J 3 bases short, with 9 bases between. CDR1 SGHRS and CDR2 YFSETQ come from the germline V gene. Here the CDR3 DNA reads TGCGCCAGCAGCTCCGGGGGGGACACTGAAGCTTTCTTT. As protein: CASSSGGDTEAFF.